These 16 T cell receptor beta chains came from one sample sequenced in a study of OX40 agonist ivuxolimab in advanced cancers. Only in-frame clones appear in the TCRdb table, and some are missing; sequencing was by immunoSEQ multiplex PCR. The table has 80,000 to 95,000 clones, around 90% seen once. Sequences were derived from CD4+ or CD8+ T cells sorted from blood, sampled in a trial of the OX40 agonist ivuxolimab. The receptor source for this set is an adult with an advanced solid tumor such as melanoma, head and neck, liver or kidney cancer.

This clone was recorded only once. The chain is built from TRBV5-4 and TRBJ2-3; D gene ambiguous. The germline V gene encodes CDR1 SGHNT and CDR2 YYREEE (reference sequence). The CDR3 runs 12 residues. Trimming stripped 6 bases from V and 4 bases from J, with 9 bases between. CDR3 in amino acids: CASTSPPDTQYF. CDR3 bases: TGTGCCAGCACCTCTCCCCCAGATACGCAGTATTTT.

This clone has more than one count but fewer than ten. The V gene is TRBV28, the J gene TRBJ2-7; D is perhaps TRBD1 (7 bases). The germline V gene encodes CDR1 MDHEN and CDR2 SYDVKM. The CDR3 contains 15 residues. The V and J ends lost 4 bases and 4 bases respectively, with 17 bases between them. The DNA for the CDR3 is TGTGCCAGCAGTTCCAGGGGGGCGGGGAAATACGAGCAGTACTTC. This codes for CASSSRGAGKYEQYF.

This sequence joins TRBV13 and TRBJ2-7, with 7 bases matching TRBD1. Germline lookup yields CDR1 PRHDT and CDR2 FYEKMQ (reference sequence). The CDR3 extends over 16 amino acids. The V segment lost 5 bases and the J segment 4 bases; nucleotides outside the gene matches: 14. The CDR3 here is CASSPKLSKGAYEQYF. The CDR3 DNA reads TGTGCCAGCAGCCCTAAATTATCCAAGGGGGCTTACGAGCAGTACTTC.

The chain joins TRBV5-1 to TRBJ2-7; D not certain. Between the trimmed V and J ends, which lost 5 bases and 1 base, there was a span of 10 bases. The V gene's germline CDR1 is SGHRS and CDR2 YFSETQ. This CDR3 is 13 amino acids long. CDR3 nucleotide sequence: TGCGCCAGCAGGACAAAAGAATCCTACGAGCAGTACTTC. Translating it yields CASRTKESYEQYF.

In the case of this clone: This CDR3 is also generated by other DNA sequences in the sample. The CDR3: CASSLGQNQPQHF. The CDR3 nucleotides read TGTGCCAGCAGCTTAGGACAGAATCAGCCCCAGCATTTT. J is TRBJ1-5 and V is TRBV7-2; perhaps TRBD1 as D (5 bases). Germline V gene sequence: CDR1 SGHTA, CDR2 FQGNSA. Trimming cost V 1 base and J 4 bases, with 5 bases left between them. The CDR3 extends over 13 amino acids.

This rearrangement joins TRBV25-1 to TRBJ2-7; TRBD1 aligns across 9 bases. V lost 4 bases, J lost 5 bases, and 9 bases stayed unmatched. Germline V gene lookup returns CDR1 MGHDK and CDR2 SYGVNS. The CDR3 runs to 15 residues. As DNA, the CDR3 is TGTGCCAGCAGTGTTACCGGGACAGGGATCCACGAGCAGTACTTC. This encodes CASSVTGTGIHEQYF.

This clone has only a few counts. This chain joins TRBV30 and TRBJ2-3, with a weak D call TRBD2 (5 bases). This CDR3 comprises 13 residues. Germline CDR1 and CDR2: GTSNPN and SVGIG (reference sequence). The V and J ends lost 2 bases and 2 bases respectively, with 8 bases between them. This chain's CDR3 is CAWSKGDTDTQYF. The CDR3 region has the DNA TGTGCCTGGAGTAAGGGAGACACAGATACGCAGTATTTT.

The chain carries TRBV18 and TRBJ1-3; no clear D gene. The CDR3 length is 15 residues. CDR1 KGHSH and CDR2 LQKENI come from the germline V gene. V dropped 3 bases and J dropped 2 bases, with 11 bases sitting between them. CDR3 residues: CASSPVEFTGNTIYF. CDR3 DNA sequence: TGTGCCAGCTCACCGGTGGAATTCACTGGAAACACCATATATTTT. Using reference TRBV18 and TRBJ1-3 for the parts outside the CDR3, the full variable domain is NAGVMQNPRHLVRRRGQEARLRCSPMKGHSHVYWYRQLPEEGLKFMVYLQKENIIDESGMPKERFSAEFPKEGPSILRIQQVVRGDSAAYFCASSPVEFTGNTIYFGEGSWLTVV.

In DNA form, the CDR3 reads TGTGCCAGCAGCGGATACCCCGGACAGGACGAATACTCCTACGAGCAGTACTTC. Protein sequence: CASSGYPGQDEYSYEQYF. This chain joins TRBV27 and TRBJ2-7; 7 bases line up with TRBD1. The CDR3 length is 18 residues. CDR1 and CDR2 (germline): MNHEY, SMNVEV (reference sequence). Unmatched junction bases numbered 17, after V lost 6 bases and J lost 0 bases.

CDR3 sequence (DNA): TGTGCCAGCAGTCCCGGACAGGGGGCTTACGAGCAGTACTTC. The encoded protein is CASSPGQGAYEQYF. The chain carries TRBV27 and TRBJ2-7; 11 bases line up with TRBD1. V shed 5 bases, J shed 4 bases, and the junction held 4 bases outside the gene matches. CDR3 length: 14 residues. Germline CDR1 is MNHEY and CDR2 is SMNVEV (reference sequence).

The chain has TRBV7-8 and TRBJ1-1; 7 nucleotides align to TRBD1. V trimming: 4 bases; J trimming: 2 bases; junction bases outside the gene matches: 10. The CDR3 has 16 residues. Germline assignment: CDR1 SGHVS and CDR2 FQNEAQ. CDR3 nucleotide sequence: TGTGCCAGCAGCTCCTCGCCCGGGACAGTAAACACTGAAGCTTTCTTT. Protein: CASSSSPGTVNTEAFF.

The rearrangement joins TRBV7-3 to TRBJ1-1; a weak D match, TRBD1 (5 bases). CDR3 length: 15 residues. Trimming shortened V by 2 bases and J by 0 bases, and 10 bases separated the two germline ends. The germline V gene has CDR1 SGHTA and CDR2 FQGTGA. The CDR3, as DNA: TGTGCCAGCAGCTTAGCCCCAGGGATGAACACTGAAGCTTTCTTT. Its protein is CASSLAPGMNTEAFF.

This chain connects TRBV27 to TRBJ1-2, with 7 positions matching TRBD1. Looked up from germline, CDR1 is MNHEY and CDR2 is SMNVEV (reference sequence). Trimming at V came to 5 bases and at J to 4 bases, leaving 10 bases not matched to a gene. This CDR3 contains 15 residues. The CDR3 nucleotides are TGTGCCAGCAGTCCCGCAAGACAGGGAATCTATGGCTACACCTTC. It yields the protein CASSPARQGIYGYTF.

The chain links TRBV28 to TRBJ1-6; D possibly corresponds to TRBD1 (6 bases). The CDR3 has 13 residues. CDR1 and CDR2 (germline): MDHEN, SYDVKM. V was clipped by 10 bases and J by 8 bases, with 15 bases between them. The CDR3 loop reads CATTGTYDSPLHF. DNA for the CDR3: TGTGCCACCACCGGGACATATGATTCACCCCTCCACTTT.

The chain carries TRBV6-1 and TRBJ1-5; D may be TRBD1 (5 bases). The CDR3 spans 13 residues. Germline CDR1 MNHNS, CDR2 SASEGT. V was pared by 2 bases and J by 5 bases, with 7 bases between. This chain's CDR3 is CASSEMGDQPQHF. CDR3 DNA: TGTGCCAGCAGTGAAATGGGGGATCAGCCCCAGCATTTT.

The chain recombines TRBV5-1 with TRBJ1-6; tentative D call: TRBD1 (6 bases). Germline assignment: CDR1 SGHRS and CDR2 YFSETQ. Trimming pared 4 bases from V and 8 bases from J, leaving 13 bases between. The CDR3 has 14 amino acids. The CDR3 reads CASSPGQLDSPLHF. DNA for the CDR3: TGCGCCAGCAGCCCAGGACAGCTCGATTCACCCCTCCACTTT.